Below, one TCR beta chain is given with its context. This clonotype has ten or more counts. Its antigen is not yet known. Per-base quality was not reported, and no clone a single base away is much larger than it. The receptor library was made with multiplex PCR. The run used an Illumina HiSeq 2500. TCRbeta libraries were constructed through three rounds of nested PCR with primers (Table S4) according to protocols adapted from ARM-PCR. Before sequencing, PCR products of 200-500 bp were cut from the gel and purified using the QIAquick gel extraction kit. Concerning the study's data processing: Reads were cleaned using Trimmomatic, were merged into complete CDR3 sequences using FLASH, and were assigned to V(D)J germline segments using MiTCR. Clonal diversity was calculated as the inverse Simpson's index using VDJtools. A read counted as productive if the sequence was in-frame and lacked a premature stop codon. TCRdb trimmed public reads at Q25 via fastp, called clones via MiXCR and kept in-frame beta chains. Rows with a matching CDR3 protein are joined into one entry that keeps the most common DNA and genes. The authors' filters were not applied to this entry. The sample includes around 120,000 distinct CDR3 sequences, with about 66% observed a single time. 10% to 15% of the sample lies in the top ten.

The V end gives up 4 bases and the J end 2 bases, leaving 3 bases in the junction not matched to a gene. The CDR3 contains 15 residues, cysteine and phenylalanine counted. The CDR3 DNA has 45 bases and is translated from base 1. This record comes from a study of tumor and adjacent non-tumor tissue in lung cancer (dated by TCRdb to 2016 to 2019). Notes on the research overall: Patients with adenocarcinoma (approximately 11), squamous cell carcinoma (2) and small cell lung cancer (1) were included in the cohort. A total of approximately 120,000,000 productive TCRbeta reads were generated by sequencing, corresponding to an average of roughly 4 million reads per sample. Using bulk TCRbeta repertoires from approximately 15 lung cancer patients, the study set lung tumor tissue side by side with matched distant non-tumor lung tissue. The approximately 15 enrolled patients, of whom 10 were men and 5 were women, were aged roughly 30 to 85 years and were diagnosed with TNM stage I to III disease. Over 25 paired specimens, one tumor and one normal lung sample per patient, were profiled by TCRbeta CDR3 sequencing.

Results and caveats for the whole study, not just this receptor: With only approximately 16 patients in the cohort, the authors noted that larger samples and more detailed clinical data are needed. Significantly higher TCR diversity was found in younger patients, and higher tumor TCR diversity was associated with shorter overall and disease-free survival. In normal lung, the top 100 clones accounted for a significantly larger cumulative share of the repertoire than in tumor tissue. Neither the sequencing platform nor unique molecular identifiers are named or mentioned anywhere in the methods. Tumor tissue showed significantly higher TCR diversity (inverse Simpson) than normal lung tissue, at about 400 vs 150 (P = 0.0075, Mann-Whitney U test). Peripheral blood was not sequenced, so blood TCRbeta repertoires in these lung cancer patients were not examined.

RNA was isolated from bulk, unsorted tissue, and RNA quality was assessed with a NanoDrop ND-1000 and an Agilent 2100. All donors had newly diagnosed lung cancer, had not received prior chemotherapy, and were admitted for thoracic surgery in China between August and November 2014. Patients with previous radiotherapy or chemotherapy, or with another concurrent cancer, were excluded from the study. Pieces of surgical tissue measuring about 1-2 cm3 were kept in RNAlater solution and stored at -80 degrees C until use. The sample was lung tumor tissue. The chain is assembled from TRBV12-3 or TRBV12-4 and TRBJ2-2; TRBD1 agrees with 8 junctional bases. The clonotype originates from a man aged 25 to 45 with non-small cell lung cancer. The bases read TGTGCCAGCAGTTCAGGACAGGGAAACACCGGGGAGCTGTTTTTT. This is translated as CASSSGQGNTGELFF.